These 28 T cell receptor beta chains originate from one sample sequenced in a study of brain T cells in children with intractable seizures. The repertoire was sequenced with immunoSEQ multiplex PCR; TCRdb's copy has only in-frame clones and lacks some. The table records 75,000 to 80,000 clones, 85% to 95% of them present only once. Sequenced here: peripheral blood, sampled at surgery. These receptors originate from a boy younger than two with tuberous sclerosis and intractable seizures.

V and J are TRBV10-2 and TRBJ1-2; D might be TRBD1 (6 bases). The germline gives CDR1 WSHSY, CDR2 SAAADI. This CDR3 is built from 15 residues. V dropped 8 bases and J dropped 3 bases, with 19 bases sitting between them. The CDR3 nucleotides read TGCGCCAGCTTTGAACCTTTGGGGGCCTACTATGGCTACACCTTC. This gives the protein CASFEPLGAYYGYTF.

V is TRBV27 and J is TRBJ2-2, with D hard to call. The CDR3 is 16 residues long. Germline V gene data show CDR1 as MNHEY and CDR2 as SMNVEV (reference sequence). V shed 7 bases and J shed 2 bases, with 17 bases lying between them. CDR3 nucleotides: TGTGCCAGCAACGCTTGGCCAGTAGAAAACACCGGGGAGCTGTTTTTT. The encoded protein is CASNAWPVENTGELFF.

V gene TRBV18 combines with J gene TRBJ2-5; 10 positions match TRBD1. The V segment lost 3 bases and the J segment 4 bases; nucleotides outside the gene matches: 11. CDR3 length: 17 amino acids. Germline lookup yields CDR1 KGHSH and CDR2 LQKENI. CDR3 nucleotide sequence: TGTGCCAGCTCACCCCCCCTCCATCGGACAGGGGGAGAGACCCAGTACTTC. This codes for CASSPPLHRTGGETQYF.

The chain combines TRBV3-1 (or the pseudogene TRBV3-2) with TRBJ2-7; D gene uncertain. The CDR3 sequence is 12 residues long. The ends were cut back, 0 bases at V and 6 bases at J, with 6 bases in the middle. Germline CDR1 LGHDT, CDR2 YNNKEL (reference sequence). The CDR3 region has the DNA TGTGCCAGCAGCCAAGATGATGGCGAGCAGTACTTC. This encodes CASSQDDGEQYF.

There are a few counts of this clone. The rearrangement uses TRBV28 and TRBJ1-5; weak D call: TRBD1 (5 bases). Trimming left V 1 base short and J 2 bases short, with 9 bases between. Germline-derived CDR1 and CDR2 are MDHEN and SYDVKM. The length of the CDR3 is 15 residues. The CDR3 nucleotides are TGTGCCAGCAGTTTATTTCAGGGAGGCAATCAGCCCCAGCATTTT. This sequence encodes CASSLFQGGNQPQHF.

The gene calls are TRBV28 and TRBJ2-7; 7 positions match TRBD1. The germline V gene encodes CDR1 MDHEN and CDR2 SYDVKM. The J segment lost 5 bases and the V segment lost 6 bases, leaving 13 bases of the junction unmatched. This CDR3 contains 15 residues. Written as DNA, the CDR3 is TGTGCCAGCAGCTCCCCTGGACAGGTTTACAACGAGCAGTACTTC. As protein: CASSSPGQVYNEQYF.

The chain uses TRBV30 and TRBJ2-3; TRBD1 matches 10 bases. V dropped 1 base and J dropped 3; count of bases not matched to a gene: 4. The CDR3 runs to 15 residues. Germline CDR1 GTSNPN, CDR2 SVGIG (reference sequence). This CDR3 reads CAWSGGQGSTDTQYF. CDR3 DNA: TGTGCCTGGAGTGGGGGACAGGGGTCGACAGATACGCAGTATTTT.

V is TRBV7-9 and J is TRBJ2-7; no reliable D call. Trimming stripped 1 base from V and 2 bases from J, with 12 bases between. This CDR3 region has 15 residues. Germline V gene sequence: CDR1 SEHNR, CDR2 FQNEAQ (reference sequence). The CDR3 loop is CASSLVGVTAYEQYF. The DNA of the CDR3 is TGTGCCAGCAGCTTAGTTGGTGTCACCGCCTACGAGCAGTACTTC.

The rearrangement joins TRBV7-3 to TRBJ2-1; 9 bases align to TRBD1. From germline, CDR1 is SGHTA and CDR2 FQGTGA. Trimming cost V 5 bases and J 1 base; bases outside gene matches: 12. The length of the CDR3 is 18 residues. As DNA, the CDR3 is TGTGCCAGCAGCCCACCATTAGGGACAGGGTTTTCCTACAATGAGCAGTTCTTC. Residues: CASSPPLGTGFSYNEQFF.

The V gene is TRBV4-2, the J gene TRBJ1-5; D is undetermined. The germline V and J ends were trimmed by 4 bases and 0 bases, with 7 bases remaining between them. This CDR3 has 14 amino acids. Germline assignment: CDR1 LGHNA and CDR2 YNFKEQ. The CDR3 nucleotides are TGTGCCAGCAGCCCCCGGGGTAGCAATCAGCCCCAGCATTTT. Its protein is CASSPRGSNQPQHF.

V is TRBV11-2 and J is TRBJ1-1; maybe TRBD1 (6 bases). The CDR3 runs 15 residues. Trimming cost V 0 bases and J 4 bases, with 12 bases left between them. Germline V lookup: CDR1 SGHAT, CDR2 FQNNGV. Here the CDR3 reads CASSLDVGGGTEAFF. As DNA, the CDR3 is TGTGCCAGCAGCTTAGATGTGGGGGGCGGCACTGAAGCTTTCTTT. The variable domain in full, completed from reference TRBV11-2 and TRBJ1-1, reads EAGVAQSPRYKIIEKRQSVAFWCNPISGHATLYWYQQILGQGPKLLIQFQNNGVVDDSQLPKDRFSAERLKGVDSTLKIQPAKLEDSAVYLCASSLDVGGGTEAFFGQGTRLTVV.

J is TRBJ2-5 and V is TRBV11-3; D possibly corresponds to TRBD1 (6 bases). Germline V gene data show CDR1 as SGHNT and CDR2 as YENEEA. This CDR3 comprises 14 residues. V lost 5 bases to trimming and J lost 2 bases, with 12 bases between them. CDR3 protein: CASSRPTGQETQYF. CDR3 in DNA: TGTGCCAGCAGCCGGCCGACAGGACAAGAGACCCAGTACTTC.

The chain links TRBV11-3 to TRBJ1-1, with D hard to call. Germline V gene data show CDR1 as SGHNT and CDR2 as YENEEA. The CDR3 loop spans 12 amino acids. The ends were cut back, 5 bases at V and 7 bases at J, with 11 bases in the middle. CDR3 bases: TGTGCCAGCAGCCAATTTCAAATTGAAGCTTTCTTT. Translated: CASSQFQIEAFF.

Regarding this clone: Other DNA sequences in the same sample also yield this CDR3. This sequence joins TRBV6-5 and TRBJ1-1; possibly TRBD1 for D (5 bases). The CDR3 totals 13 residues. V was clipped by 5 bases and J by 1 base, with 8 bases between them. Per germline, CDR1 MNHEY and CDR2 SVGAGI. In DNA, the CDR3 is TGTGCCAGCAGTCCCAGGGAGAACACTGAAGCTTTCTTT. The encoded protein is CASSPRENTEAFF.

This clone was seen just once. J is TRBJ1-1 and V is TRBV3-1 (or the pseudogene TRBV3-2), with TRBD1 matching 7 bases. This CDR3 has 18 residues. J lost 2 bases, V lost 5 bases, and 17 bases had no gene match. Germline V gene data show CDR1 as LGHDT and CDR2 as YNNKEL (reference sequence). In DNA form, the CDR3 reads TGTGCCAGCAGCACAAGGGGGCGCCCTTTTTTTTTAAACACTGAAGCTTTCTTT. This sequence encodes CASSTRGRPFFLNTEAFF.

CDR3 bases: TGTGCCAGCAGCATACCGGGACACTTAAACACTGAAGCTTTCTTT. It specifies CASSIPGHLNTEAFF. The chain links TRBV5-4 to TRBJ1-1, with D possibly matching TRBD1 (6 bases). The germline V gene encodes CDR1 SGHNT and CDR2 YYREEE (reference sequence). V was clipped by 4 bases and J by 2 bases, with 15 bases between them. The CDR3 consists of 15 residues.

The chain couples TRBV30 to TRBJ1-1; D is unclear. The CDR3 spans 13 residues. Trimming took off 7 bases at V and 0 bases at J, with 12 bases between the two ends. Germline CDR1 reads GTSNPN; CDR2 reads SVGIG (reference sequence). The CDR3: CAFRTDMNTEAFF. CDR3 in DNA: TGTGCCTTCCGGACTGACATGAACACTGAAGCTTTCTTT. Based on the CDR3 plus reference TRBV30 and TRBJ1-1, the full variable domain is SQTIHQWPATLVQPVGSPLSLECTVEGTSNPNLYWYRQAAGRGLQLLFYSVGIGQISSEVPQNLSASRPQDRQFILSSKKLLLSDSGFYLCAFRTDMNTEAFFGQGTRLTVV.

This clone is judged medium-sized. Other DNA sequences within the sample encode an identical CDR3. This chain connects TRBV7-9 to TRBJ1-2; 9 nucleotides align to TRBD1. Germline CDR1 reads SEHNR; CDR2 reads FQNEAQ (reference sequence). The trim removed 3 bases at V and 5 bases at J, leaving 4 bases unmatched. This CDR3 comprises 14 residues. In DNA form, the CDR3 reads TGTGCCAGCAGCTTGGGACAGGGAGCGTATGGCTACACCTTC. This encodes CASSLGQGAYGYTF.

The CDR3, as DNA: TGTGCCAGCAGTCCCCTGGGGCAGGGGGACACTGAAGCTTTCTTT. This sequence encodes CASSPLGQGDTEAFF. The rearrangement uses TRBV28 and TRBJ1-1, with 7 bases fitting TRBD1. Germline-derived CDR1 and CDR2 are MDHEN and SYDVKM. V shed 5 bases and J 3 bases; nucleotides not matched to a gene: 9. The CDR3 contains 15 residues.

The chain carries TRBV3-1 (or the pseudogene TRBV3-2) and TRBJ1-6; 8 bases line up with TRBD1. The CDR3 length is 14 residues. J gave up 11 bases and V 3 bases, and 6 bases lay outside the gene matches. CDR1 and CDR2 from the germline V gene are LGHDT and YNNKEL (reference sequence). CDR3 sequence reads: CASSQDRVPAPLHF. The CDR3 DNA follows: TGTGCCAGCAGCCAGGACAGGGTTCCGGCACCCCTCCACTTT.

The chain is built from TRBV6-5 and TRBJ2-3; TRBD2 agrees at 12 bases. Germline assignment: CDR1 MNHEY and CDR2 SVGAGI. Trimming removed 6 bases from V and 6 bases from J; junction bases left unmatched: 4. This CDR3 is 14 amino acids long. The CDR3 DNA is TGTGCCAGCAGAACTAGCGGGGGGTCGGATACGCAGTATTTT. Encoded protein: CASRTSGGSDTQYF.

This clone occurred once. The chain uses TRBV7-6 and TRBJ2-1; D not certain. The CDR3 contains 11 residues. Germline lookup yields CDR1 SGHVS and CDR2 FNYEAQ. V shed 1 base and J shed 9 bases, with 4 bases lying between them. The CDR3 sequence is CASSLVSEQFF. CDR3 nucleotide sequence: TGTGCCAGCAGCTTAGTAAGTGAGCAGTTCTTC.

This clone has only one observation. Germline and junction disagree at one end, which may indicate a read error. This chain uses TRBV7-7 with TRBJ2-2; D may correspond to TRBD1 or TRBD2 (6 bases each). In germline, CDR1 is SSHAT, CDR2 FNYEAQ (reference sequence). This CDR3 is 16 amino acids long. The DNA for the CDR3 is TGTGCTAGCAGCTTAGGGGGGACTGGGAACACCGGGGAGCTGTTTTTT. As protein: CASSLGGTGNTGELFF.

The chain is built from TRBV3-1 (or the pseudogene TRBV3-2) and TRBJ2-3, with TRBD2 matching over 10 bases. Germline CDR1 and CDR2: LGHDT and YNNKEL (reference sequence). V was pared by 4 bases and J by 6 bases, with 16 bases of the junction left unmatched. There are 18 residues in the CDR3. CDR3 sequence: CASSLRPWGAGGADTQYF. DNA for the CDR3: TGTGCCAGCAGCCTTAGGCCATGGGGAGCGGGGGGGGCGGATACGCAGTATTTT.

The chain carries TRBV6-2 or TRBV6-3 and TRBJ2-1, with 16 bases matching TRBD2. Looked up from germline, CDR1 is MNHEY and CDR2 is SVGEGT. After removal of 6 bases from V and 12 bases from J, the junction contained 8 bases not matched to a gene. This CDR3 comprises 15 residues. The CDR3 sequence is CASSRGTSGGAGQFF. CDR3 DNA: TGTGCCAGCAGCCGCGGGACTAGCGGGGGGGCAGGGCAGTTCTTC.

The chain couples TRBV28 to TRBJ1-1, with 8 bases identical to TRBD1. There are 15 residues in the CDR3. Trimming removed 6 bases from V and 5 bases from J; junction bases left unmatched: 11. Germline V gives CDR1 MDHEN, CDR2 SYDVKM. The CDR3 nucleotides are TGTGCCAGCAGGATTGTGACAGGGGTAGGTACTGAAGCTTTCTTT. Its translation: CASRIVTGVGTEAFF.

V and J are TRBV9 and TRBJ2-7, with 9 bases lining up with TRBD2. Unmatched junction bases numbered 16, after V lost 4 bases and J lost 5 bases. Germline V gene data show CDR1 as SGDLS and CDR2 as YYNGEE. The CDR3 covers 17 residues. This CDR3 is CASSPHTGGTSFNEQYF. CDR3 nucleotide sequence: TGTGCCAGCAGCCCCCACACTGGGGGGACTAGCTTCAACGAGCAGTACTTC.

The chain links TRBV11-2 to TRBJ2-7, with D tentatively TRBD1 or TRBD2 (5 bases each). Germline loops: CDR1 SGHAT, CDR2 FQNNGV. The V end lost 4 bases, the J end lost 4 bases, and 17 bases lay between the germline ends. The CDR3 totals 15 residues. The DNA for the CDR3 is TGTGCCAGCAGCTCGTACCAGGGAGTACGATACGAGCAGTACTTC. This gives the protein CASSSYQGVRYEQYF.